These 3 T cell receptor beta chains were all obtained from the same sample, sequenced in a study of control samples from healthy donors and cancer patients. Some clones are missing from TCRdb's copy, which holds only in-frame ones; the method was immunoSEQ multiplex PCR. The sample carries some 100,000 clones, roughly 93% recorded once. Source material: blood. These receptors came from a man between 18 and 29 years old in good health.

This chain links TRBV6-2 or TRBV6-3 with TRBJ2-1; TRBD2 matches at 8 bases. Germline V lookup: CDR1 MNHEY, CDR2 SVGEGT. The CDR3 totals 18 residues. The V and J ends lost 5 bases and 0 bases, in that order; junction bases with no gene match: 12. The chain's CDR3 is CASSPKGTSLSSYNEQFF. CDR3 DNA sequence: TGTGCCAGCAGTCCAAAGGGGACTAGTCTAAGCTCCTACAATGAGCAGTTCTTC.

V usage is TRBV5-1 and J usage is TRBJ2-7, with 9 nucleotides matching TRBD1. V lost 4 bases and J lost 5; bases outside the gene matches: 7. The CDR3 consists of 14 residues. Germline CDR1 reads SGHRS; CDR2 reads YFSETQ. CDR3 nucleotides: TGCGCCAGCAGCCAAAGACAGGGGGTTGACGAGCAGTACTTC. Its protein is CASSQRQGVDEQYF.

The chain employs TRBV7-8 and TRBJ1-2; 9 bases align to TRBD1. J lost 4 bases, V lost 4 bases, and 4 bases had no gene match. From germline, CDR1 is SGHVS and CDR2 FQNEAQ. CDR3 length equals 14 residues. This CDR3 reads CASSWGTGPYGYTF. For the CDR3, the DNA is TGTGCCAGCAGCTGGGGGACAGGGCCCTATGGCTACACCTTC.